A selection of T cell receptor beta chains follows, all from one sample in a study of T cell repertoires in cytomegalovirus infection. A single record per CDR3 protein comes from TCRdb applying MiXCR to the reads. Of 200,000 or so distinct CDR3 sequences in the sample, approximately 19% were seen once. The sequencing sample was made of PBMCs. These TCRs come from a human donor in good health (CMV status not recorded). Some clones in this sample may be carry-over from other donors' samples. The CDR3 runs from the conserved cysteine through the conserved F or W. The D gene is left open where the match is weak. Expanded clones get a size class; other rows say once, few or many, or leave the size out.

TRBJ2-5 | few | TRBV7-8 | NA | CASSLVRGLETQYF | TGTGCCAGCAGCTTAGTTCGGGGGTTAGAGACCCAGTACTTC
TRBJ1-2 | NA | TRBV7-6 | TRBD1 | CASSASQGGYGYTF | TGTGCCAGCAGCGCCTCACAGGGGGGGTATGGCTACACCTTC
TRBJ1-1 | few | TRBV5-6 | TRBD1 | CASSLGNRGTEAFF | TGTGCCAGCAGCTTGGGAAACAGGGGCACTGAAGCTTTCTTT
TRBJ1-4 | NA | TRBV28 | NA | CASSPGSANEKLFF | TGTGCCAGCAGTCCTGGGTCGGCTAATGAAAAACTGTTTTTT
TRBJ2-7 | NA | TRBV28 | NA | CASTTHRGEQYF | TGTGCCAGCACCACTCACCGGGGCGAGCAGTACTTC
TRBJ1-1 | medium-sized | TRBV7-2 | NA | CASSFLSENTEAFF | TGTGCCAGCAGCTTTCTCTCCGAGAACACTGAAGCTTTCTTT
TRBJ1-4 | NA | TRBV28 | TRBD1 | CASSFLAGTGFGEKLFF | TGTGCCAGCAGTTTCTTAGCCGGGACAGGGTTTGGTGAAAAACTGTTTTTT
TRBJ2-2 | few | TRBV6-4 | NA | CASSDSDLASGELFF | TGTGCCAGCAGTGACTCTGATCTAGCCTCCGGGGAGCTGTTTTTT
TRBJ2-1 | NA | TRBV28 | TRBD1 | CASRGWGQGAPDEQFF | TGTGCCAGCAGGGGGTGGGGCCAGGGGGCTCCCGATGAGCAGTTCTTC
TRBJ1-2 | NA | TRBV10-3 | NA | CAISGGTPANYGYTF | TGTGCCATCAGTGGAGGGACACCGGCTAACTATGGCTACACCTTC
TRBJ2-3 | NA | TRBV2 | NA | CASSSTGSTDTQYF | TGTGCCAGCAGTTCAACAGGGAGCACAGATACGCAGTATTTT
TRBJ2-7 | many | TRBV6-2/TRBV6-3 | NA | CASSYRVENRFSYEQYF | TGTGCCAGCAGTTACAGAGTTGAGAACCGTTTCTCCTACGAGCAGTACTTC
TRBJ2-1 | NA | TRBV7-3 | TRBD2 | CASSFSGSNNEQLF | TGTGCCAGCAGCTTTAGCGGGAGTAATAATGAGCAGTTATTC
TRBJ1-2 | NA | TRBV2 | TRBD1 | CASRPGQGNYGYTF | TGTGCCAGCAGGCCGGGACAGGGCAACTATGGCTACACCTTC
TRBJ2-7 | NA | TRBV2 | NA | CASSDGYEQYF | TGTGCCAGCAGTGATGGTTACGAGCAGTACTTC
TRBJ2-1 | many | TRBV19 | TRBD2 | CASSEVAGVYEQFF | TGTGCCAGTAGTGAGGTAGCGGGAGTTTATGAGCAGTTCTTC
TRBJ1-1 | many | TRBV19 | NA | CASNWGRGNTEAFF | TGTGCCAGTAATTGGGGCAGGGGGAACACTGAAGCTTTCTTT
TRBJ1-5 | many | TRBV7-2 | TRBD1 | CASSFQGAGGNQPQHF | TGTGCCAGCAGCTTTCAGGGGGCTGGGGGCAATCAGCCCCAGCATTTT
TRBJ1-6 | few | TRBV19 | TRBD1 | CASSTSRDRNSPLHF | TGTGCCAGTAGTACTTCCCGGGACAGAAATTCACCCCTCCACTTT
TRBJ2-3 | NA | TRBV20-1 | TRBD2 | CSARTGRLKDTQYF | TGCAGTGCTAGAACCGGGAGGCTGAAGGATACGCAGTATTTT
TRBJ2-3 | once | TRBV12-3/TRBV12-4 | NA | CASSLLSQVTDTQYF | TGTGCCAGCAGTTTATTAAGCCAGGTCACAGATACGCAGTATTTT
TRBJ1-5 | many | TRBV7-2 | TRBD1 | CASSSGQVRGSQPQHF | TGTGCCAGCAGCTCGGGACAGGTTAGGGGTAGTCAGCCCCAGCATTTT
TRBJ1-2 | few | TRBV14 | NA | CASSHDSNYGYTF | TGTGCCAGCAGCCACGACAGTAACTATGGCTACACCTTC
TRBJ1-1 | NA | TRBV4-3 | NA | CASSQEVNPRTEAFF | TGCGCCAGCAGCCAAGAGGTCAATCCGAGGACTGAAGCTTTCTTT
TRBJ2-7 | many | TRBV28 | NA | CASSLGGQAMSEQYF | TGTGCCAGCAGTTTAGGAGGGCAGGCGATGTCCGAGCAGTACTTC
TRBJ1-5 | many | TRBV28 | NA | CASSLWVARSGQPQHF | TGTGCCAGCAGTTTATGGGTGGCGCGGTCGGGTCAGCCCCAGCATTTT
TRBJ2-7 | NA | TRBV7-9 | NA | CASSFRSDGGGEQYF | TGTGCCAGCAGCTTTAGGTCCGATGGGGGAGGCGAGCAGTACTTC
TRBJ2-1 | many | TRBV6-2/TRBV6-3 | NA | CASSYVAQVGGYNEQFF | TGTGCCAGCAGTTACGTAGCCCAGGTAGGAGGGTACAATGAGCAGTTCTTC
TRBJ2-1 | NA | TRBV5-1 | NA | CASSLGTGMNEQFF | TGCGCCAGCAGCTTGGGTACAGGGATGAATGAGCAGTTCTTC
TRBJ2-5 | few | TRBV27 | NA | CASSLFSAQETQYF | TGTGCCAGCAGTTTGTTTAGCGCTCAAGAGACCCAGTACTTC
TRBJ2-1 | NA | TRBV7-9 | TRBD2 | CASSSGLAGASGEQFF | TGTGCCAGCAGCTCCGGACTAGCGGGAGCTTCGGGTGAGCAGTTCTTC
TRBJ2-3 | NA | TRBV19 | TRBD2 | CASSIATSGRHFTDTQYF | TGTGCCAGTAGTATCGCGACTAGCGGGCGACATTTCACAGATACGCAGTATTTT
TRBJ2-1 | many | TRBV7-2 | NA | CASSSGTHNEQFF | TGTGCCAGCAGCTCCGGGACCCACAATGAGCAGTTCTTC
TRBJ2-1 | NA | TRBV19 | TRBD2 | CASKFQLAGRNEQFF | TGTGCCAGTAAATTTCAACTAGCGGGTCGGAATGAGCAGTTCTTC
TRBJ1-1 | NA | TRBV7-9 | NA | CASSLDGYTEAFF | TGTGCCAGCAGCTTAGACGGGTACACTGAAGCTTTCTTT
TRBJ1-1 | NA | TRBV7-1 | NA | CASGTTEAFF | TGTGCCAGCGGGACCACTGAAGCTTTCTTT